Listed below are T cell receptor beta chains from one sample, sequenced in a study of T cells in tuberculosis. Generated by immunoSEQ multiplex PCR, the TCRdb table keeps only in-frame clones and is missing some. In the table there are under 40,000 clones, approximately 94% of which are singletons. This material consisted of PBMCs, taken at tuberculosis diagnosis. The receptors shown here come from an adult with tuberculosis. CDR3s include the opening cysteine and the closing phenylalanine or tryptophan. A D gene is named only where the DNA matches it firmly. Part of the rows lack a size; the others show once, few, many or a class for expanded clones.

TRBJ1-1	TRBD1	.	TRBV9	TGTGCCAGCAGCGTAGGGGGACAGGGAATCATGAACACTGAAGCTTTCTTT	CASSVGGQGIMNTEAFF
TRBJ2-7	.	.	TRBV13	TGTGCCAGCAGCAAAGACTGGGGGGGCGGCGAGCAGTACTTC	CASSKDWGGGEQYF
TRBJ2-7	TRBD2	.	TRBV9	TGTGCCAGTCAGCGGGGGACTTGGTCTGAGCAGTACTTC	CASQRGTWSEQYF
TRBJ1-5	TRBD1	once	TRBV27	TGTGCCAGCAGTTTAGGCAGGGGGAATCAGCCCCAGCATTTT	CASSLGRGNQPQHF
TRBJ2-3	TRBD1	.	TRBV5-1	TGCGCCAGCAGCAGCGACAGGGCTCGAGATACGCAGTATTTT	CASSSDRARDTQYF
TRBJ1-5	.	once	TRBV19	TGTGCCAGTAGTATCCCCGTAAATCAGCCCCAGCATTTT	CASSIPVNQPQHF
TRBJ2-4	TRBD2	.	TRBV11-2	TGTGCCAGCAGCTTCAGCGGGGTAGCCAAAAACATTCAGTACTTC	CASSFSGVAKNIQYF
TRBJ1-4	.	.	TRBV19	TGTGCCAGTAGTCCCCGTACTCGTGAAAAACTGTTTTTT	CASSPRTREKLFF
TRBJ2-7	TRBD1	.	TRBV27	TGTGCCAGCAGCCAATTAATCGGGACAGTGAACTCCTACGAGCAGTACTTC	CASSQLIGTVNSYEQYF
TRBJ1-2	.	.	TRBV10-3	TGTGCCATCACTGAAGGGCGGACAACCTATGGCTACACCTTC	CAITEGRTTYGYTF